These T cell receptor beta chains were read from a single sample in a study of sequential checkpoint blockade in melanoma. The data were produced by immunoSEQ multiplex PCR, yet TCRdb's version contains in-frame clones alone and is incomplete. The sample shows 8,000 to 8,500 clones, 50% to 75% of them seen only once. Sequenced material: CD8+ T cells sorted from blood (inferred from file names), taken from a patient given nivolumab and ipilimumab in sequence. These TCRs come from a human donor with melanoma. CDR3s include the opening cysteine and the closing phenylalanine or tryptophan. The order of the fields is clone size, V gene, D gene, J gene, CDR3 length, CDR3 protein, CDR3 DNA. D genes are given only for firm matches. Clone size, where shown, is once, few, many, or a class for clones that have expanded.

>NA|TRBV2|NA|TRBJ1-2|13
CASTRTTNYGYTF
TGTGCCAGCACCAGGACAACCAACTATGGCTACACCTTC
>NA|TRBV25-1|NA|TRBJ1-2|14
CASSGDGGFYGYTF
TGTGCCAGCAGTGGGGACGGGGGTTTCTATGGCTACACCTTC
>NA|TRBV7-9|NA|TRBJ2-1|14
CASSPGSSYNEQFF
TGTGCCAGCAGCCCCGGGAGCTCCTACAATGAGCAGTTCTTC
>NA|TRBV19|TRBD1|TRBJ2-7|13
CASSTPTGSEQYF
TGTGCCAGTAGTACCCCGACAGGGTCCGAGCAGTACTTC
>NA|TRBV19|NA|TRBJ1-5|16
CASISPAGDTNQPQHF
TGTGCCAGTATTTCTCCGGCAGGGGACACCAATCAGCCCCAGCATTTT
>NA|TRBV7-8|NA|TRBJ2-7|12
CASSLARYEQYF
TGTGCCAGCAGCTTAGCCCGCTACGAGCAGTACTTC
>NA|TRBV7-8|TRBD1|TRBJ1-2|16
CASSLSGQAGGYGYTF
TGTGCCAGCAGCTTATCCGGACAGGCTGGGGGCTATGGCTACACCTTC
>NA|TRBV19|NA|TRBJ1-1|12
CASSITGDEAFF
TGTGCCAGTAGTATCACGGGGGATGAAGCTTTCTTT
>NA|TRBV7-6|NA|TRBJ1-1|17
CASSSFGPRERATEAFF
TGTGCCAGCAGCTCTTTCGGGCCCCGGGAGCGCGCAACTGAAGCTTTCTTT
>medium-sized|TRBV19|TRBD1|TRBJ1-1|14
CASSRTGPRTEAFF
TGTGCCAGTAGTCGGACAGGGCCGCGGACTGAAGCTTTCTTT
>NA|TRBV4-1|TRBD1|TRBJ1-2|15
CASSQIQGEGFGYTF
TGCGCCAGCAGCCAGATACAGGGGGAAGGCTTTGGCTACACCTTC
>NA|TRBV2|TRBD1|TRBJ2-7|15
CASTPTTGLVYEQYF
TGTGCCAGCACCCCTACGACAGGGCTTGTCTACGAGCAGTACTTC
>once|TRBV5-1|TRBD1|TRBJ2-7|15
CASSSRPGQGVEQYF
TGCGCCAGCAGCTCACGTCCGGGACAGGGGGTCGAGCAGTACTTC
>few|TRBV4-2|TRBD1|TRBJ2-7|14
CASSGDSFSYEQYF
TGTGCCAGCAGCGGGGACAGTTTCTCCTACGAGCAGTACTTC
>NA|TRBV7-8|NA|TRBJ1-5|14
CASSLVGGGQPQHF
TGTGCCAGCAGCTTAGTGGGAGGGGGTCAGCCCCAGCATTTT
>medium-sized|TRBV7-6|TRBD1|TRBJ1-5|15
CASSLGTGKNQPQHF
TGTGCCAGCAGCTTAGGGACAGGAAAAAATCAGCCCCAGCATTTT
>NA|TRBV9|NA|TRBJ2-7|14
CASSVSYGSYEQYF
TGTGCCAGCAGCGTATCATACGGCTCCTACGAGCAGTACTTC
>NA|TRBV27|TRBD2|TRBJ2-7|14
CASSFAGGPVEQYF
TGTGCCAGCAGTTTTGCGGGGGGGCCCGTCGAGCAGTACTTC
>few|TRBV15|TRBD1|TRBJ1-5|16
CATSMEDRVSNQPQHF
TGTGCCACCAGCATGGAGGACAGGGTTAGCAATCAGCCCCAGCATTTT
>NA|TRBV4-2|TRBD1|TRBJ1-1|15
CASSKGQGANTEAFF
TGTGCCAGCAGCAAGGGACAGGGGGCGAACACTGAAGCTTTCTTT
>few|TRBV19|NA|TRBJ1-2|14
CASSIAVLGYGYTF
TGTGCCAGTAGTATAGCGGTTCTTGGCTATGGCTACACCTTC
>NA|TRBV7-2|TRBD1|TRBJ1-2|14
CASSLGQGVYGYTF
TGTGCCAGCAGCTTAGGACAGGGGGTTTATGGCTACACCTTC
>NA|TRBV6-6|NA|TRBJ2-6|15
CASSYTESGANVLTF
TGTGCCAGCAGTTACACAGAGTCTGGGGCCAACGTCCTGACTTTC
>few|TRBV19|TRBD1|TRBJ2-1|14
CASNLQGAGNEQFF
TGTGCCAGTAATCTACAGGGGGCGGGCAATGAGCAGTTCTTC
>NA|TRBV5-4|TRBD2|TRBJ2-7|14
CASSPRGGNYEQYF
TGTGCCAGCAGCCCGCGGGGGGGGAACTACGAGCAGTACTTC
>medium-sized|TRBV6-5|NA|TRBJ1-2|15
CASSYARGRYLGYTF
TGTGCCAGCAGTTACGCCAGGGGCCGATATCTTGGCTACACCTTC
>NA|TRBV19|TRBD1|TRBJ1-5|12
CASKTGGKPQHF
TGTGCCAGTAAAACAGGGGGCAAGCCCCAGCATTTT
>NA|TRBV7-6|NA|TRBJ1-1|13
CASSFQGNTEAFF
TGTGCCAGCAGCTTCCAGGGGAACACTGAAGCTTTCTTT
>NA|TRBV19|NA|TRBJ1-5|13
CASSIGANQPQHF
TGTGCCAGTAGTATAGGGGCAAATCAGCCCCAGCATTTT
>few|TRBV2|TRBD2|TRBJ2-2|17
CASSEGHGSGGTGELFF
TGTGCCAGCAGTGAGGGACACGGTTCGGGGGGGACCGGGGAGCTGTTTTTT
>NA|TRBV27|NA|TRBJ1-5|16
CASSLSSGVGNQPQHF
TGTGCCAGCAGTTTATCCTCGGGGGTAGGCAATCAGCCCCAGCATTTT
>NA|TRBV5-1|NA|TRBJ2-7|15
CASSLDPDSLYEQYF
TGCGCCAGCAGCTTGGATCCGGACTCCCTCTACGAGCAGTACTTC
>NA|TRBV2|TRBD1|TRBJ1-1|13
CASSLAGGPEAFF
TGTGCCAGCAGTCTGGCAGGGGGCCCTGAAGCTTTCTTT
>NA|TRBV19|NA|TRBJ2-7|13
CASSMTKSYEQYF
TGTGCCAGTAGTATGACAAAATCCTACGAGCAGTACTTC
>NA|TRBV6-6|NA|TRBJ2-6|15
CASRLVSSGANVLTF
TGTGCCAGCAGACTAGTGAGCTCTGGGGCCAACGTCCTGACTTTC
>NA|TRBV9|TRBD1|TRBJ1-5|14
CASSVGTGAQPQHF
TGTGCCAGCAGCGTAGGAACAGGGGCCCAGCCCCAGCATTTT
>NA|TRBV5-5|TRBD1|TRBJ2-7|15
CASRPGLDRSGEQYF
TGTGCCAGCAGACCAGGGCTGGACAGGTCTGGCGAGCAGTACTTC
>NA|TRBV5-4|TRBD1|TRBJ1-2|14
CASSVTGGSDGYTF
TGTGCCAGCAGCGTAACAGGGGGCTCCGATGGCTACACCTTC
>NA|TRBV5-4|NA|TRBJ1-1|13
CASSLAGAPEAFF
TGTGCCAGCAGCTTGGCAGGGGCCCCTGAAGCTTTCTTT
>few|TRBV4-1|NA|TRBJ2-7|15
CASSQDRVGFDEQYF
TGCGCCAGCAGCCAAGACAGGGTAGGGTTCGACGAGCAGTACTTC